This is a list of T cell receptor beta chains from one sample in a study of blood T cells in healthy people across ages. MiXCR, run by TCRdb on the 5' RACE reads, gives a single entry per CDR3 protein. The table shows over 950,000 distinct CDR3 sequences, with just over 50% occurring only once. Sequencing was carried out using blood. These receptors were collected from a woman aged 60-75 years in good health. The CDR3 runs from the conserved cysteine through the conserved F or W. Fields, in order: D gene, V gene, J gene, clone size, CDR3 protein, CDR3 DNA. The D gene is left open where the match is weak. A row's size may be missing; if present it is once, few, many or a size class.

TRBD2	TRBV5-1	TRBJ2-1	few	CASSLGGKSGSPYNEQFF	TGCGCCAGCAGCTTGGGGGGCAAAAGCGGGAGCCCCTACAATGAGCAGTTCTTC
TRBD2	TRBV30	TRBJ2-3	.	CAWSNSGASTDTQYF	TGTGCCTGGAGTAATAGCGGGGCTAGCACAGATACGCAGTATTTT
TRBD2	TRBV5-1	TRBJ2-1	.	CASSLAVRGRGDEQFF	TGCGCCAGCAGCTTGGCCGTCCGCGGGAGGGGGGATGAGCAGTTCTTC
.	TRBV30	TRBJ2-1	.	CAWSVRNGPGDYYNEQFF	TGTGCCTGGAGTGTACGTAATGGTCCAGGGGACTACTACAATGAGCAGTTCTTC
.	TRBV30	TRBJ2-7	.	CAWSRDGRLYEQYF	TGTGCCTGGAGTAGGGACGGGCGGCTTTACGAGCAGTACTTC
.	TRBV21-1	TRBJ2-5	few	CASRWTGLVTQYF	TGTGCCAGCAGATGGACAGGATTGGTGACCCAGTACTTC
TRBD1	TRBV7-6	TRBJ2-7	few	CASSRLGQGAYEQYF	TGTGCCAGCAGCCGGCTGGGACAGGGGGCGTATGAGCAGTACTTC
.	TRBV12-3/TRBV12-4	TRBJ1-2	once	CASTWAGRRPNYGYTF	TGTGCCAGCACCTGGGCGGGACGGAGGCCTAACTATGGCTACACCTTC
.	TRBV7-9	TRBJ2-3	few	CASSYGFDTQYF	TGTGCCAGCAGCTACGGCTTTGATACGCAGTATTTT
TRBD1	TRBV25-1	TRBJ2-7	few	CASSATGASEQYF	TGTGCCAGCAGCGCAACAGGGGCTAGCGAGCAGTACTTC
.	TRBV29-1	TRBJ2-1	.	CSVEEASSYNEQFF	TGCAGCGTTGAAGAGGCCAGTTCCTACAATGAGCAGTTCTTC
TRBD1	TRBV7-2	TRBJ2-1	.	CASSLAGQVNNEQFF	TGTGCCAGCAGCTTAGCGGGACAGGTAAACAATGAGCAGTTCTTC
.	TRBV7-9	TRBJ2-3	few	CASSLLGTTIADTQYF	TGTGCCAGCAGCTTACTTGGTACGACGATCGCAGATACGCAGTATTTT
.	TRBV12-3/TRBV12-4	TRBJ1-4	few	CASSWGRGNEKLFF	TGTGCCAGCAGTTGGGGCAGGGGTAACGAAAAACTGTTTTTT
TRBD1	TRBV7-2	TRBJ1-1	.	CASSDRVVRNTEAFF	TGTGCCAGCAGCGACAGGGTGGTCCGGAACACTGAAGCTTTCTTT
.	TRBV14	TRBJ1-2	.	CASSPFSRRGYTF	TGTGCCAGCAGCCCGTTTAGTCGGAGGGGCTACACCTTC
TRBD1	TRBV6-5	TRBJ1-5	few	CASRRTGTDYQPQHF	TGTGCCAGCAGAAGAACCGGGACAGACTATCAGCCCCAGCATTTT
.	TRBV4-2	TRBJ2-5	once	CASSQEVGGHWEQYF	TGTGCCAGCAGCCAAGAAGTCGGGGGCCACTGGGAGCAGTACTTC
TRBD2	TRBV28	TRBJ2-7	few	CASITAKTGLGNYEQYF	TGTGCCAGCATCACCGCTAAGACGGGACTAGGGAACTACGAGCAGTACTTC
.	TRBV20-1	TRBJ2-1	few	CSASARDPLAQFF	TGCAGTGCTAGTGCTCGCGACCCGCTTGCGCAGTTCTTC
TRBD1	TRBV27	TRBJ2-5	.	CASSLTGTGETQYF	TGTGCCAGCAGTTTGACCGGGACAGGGGAGACCCAGTACTTC
.	TRBV28	TRBJ2-5	.	CASVRGGSETQYF	TGTGCCAGCGTTCGAGGGGGGTCGGAGACCCAGTACTTC
.	TRBV10-3	TRBJ1-2	.	CAISEPKTGHYGYTF	TGTGCCATCAGTGAGCCAAAGACCGGACACTATGGCTACACCTTC
.	TRBV9	TRBJ1-2	.	CASSVAGLGYGYTF	TGTGCCAGCAGCGTAGCGGGTTTGGGGTATGGCTACACCTTC
.	TRBV28	TRBJ2-6	.	CASLLGSGANVLTF	TGTGCCAGTCTTTTAGGCTCTGGGGCCAACGTCCTGACTTTC
.	TRBV28	TRBJ2-6	few	CASSLRIASGANVLTF	TGTGCCAGCAGTTTAAGGATTGCCTCTGGGGCCAACGTCCTGACTTTC
TRBD1	TRBV4-1	TRBJ2-7	.	CASSQGEDRPSYEQYF	TGCGCCAGCAGCCAGGGCGAGGACAGGCCTTCCTACGAGCAGTACTTC
.	TRBV7-6	TRBJ2-1	.	CASSPLPGLAENEQFF	TGTGCCAGCAGCCCTCTTCCGGGACTGGCCGAGAATGAGCAGTTCTTC
.	TRBV9	TRBJ2-7	few	CASSVGANSYEQYF	TGTGCCAGCAGCGTAGGTGCCAACTCCTACGAGCAGTACTTC